The 9 T cell receptor beta chains below all came from one sample that was sequenced in a study of CD8 T cells in ankylosing spondylitis. TCRdb analysed the 5' RACE reads with MiXCR anew, one entry per CDR3 protein. Of about 150,000 distinct CDR3 sequences in the sample, 9.5% to 12% are singletons; the top ten hold about 3.8%. Sequenced input: blood, either unsorted or a sorted T cell fraction (not recorded which). All receptors come from a female donor with ankylosing spondylitis or in good health (not recorded which).

This clonotype was observed many times. The V call is TRBV19, the J call TRBJ2-7; D is possibly TRBD2 (6 bases). The CDR3 totals 15 residues. Germline CDR1 is LNHDA and CDR2 is SQIVND (reference sequence). V was shortened by 3 bases and J by 1 base, with 13 bases between the two germline ends. CDR3 nucleotides: TGTGCCAGTAGTATGGGGACTGGACTATCCTACGAGCAGTACTTC. Protein product: CASSMGTGLSYEQYF. Full variable domain (outside the CDR3, taken from reference TRBV19 and TRBJ2-7): DGGITQSPKYLFRKEGQNVTLSCEQNLNHDAMYWYRQDPGQGLRLIYYSQIVNDFQKGDIAEGYSVSREKKESFPLTVTSAQKNPTAFYLCASSMGTGLSYEQYFGPGTRLTVT.

This chain links TRBV12-3 or TRBV12-4 with TRBJ2-3, with TRBD2 identical over 11 bases. The CDR3 extends over 14 amino acids. V lost 8 bases, J lost 2 bases, and 3 bases stayed unmatched. CDR3 residues: CASGTSGSTDTQYF. CDR3 nucleotide sequence: TGTGCCAGCGGGACTAGCGGATCCACAGATACGCAGTATTTT.

With respect to this clonotype: A much larger clone is a single base away; this may be a read error. This chain joins TRBV20-1 and TRBJ2-5; 7 bases are a match to TRBD2. The V and J ends lost 4 bases and 9 bases, in that order; junction bases with no gene match: 11. CDR1 is DFQATT and CDR2 is SNEGSKA in the germline V gene (reference sequence). The CDR3 is 13 residues long. The CDR3 sequence: CSATPLAWEAQYF. Here the CDR3 DNA reads TGCAGTGCTACCCCACTAGCGTGGGAGGCCCAGTACTTC.

To note about this clonotype: A much larger clone is a single base away; this may be a read error. V and J are TRBV11-2 and TRBJ2-1; D could derive from TRBD1 or TRBD2 (5 bases each). Germline-derived CDR1 and CDR2 are SGHAT and FQNNGV. The CDR3 runs to 13 residues. The CDR3 DNA is TGTGCCAGCAACTTAGGCCAGAGGGGTGAGCAGTTCTTC. Its protein is CASNLGQRGEQFF.

Ten or more counts support this clonotype. This rearrangement joins TRBV12-3 or TRBV12-4 to TRBJ1-6; D is uncertain. V gave up 3 bases and J gave up 6 bases, with 9 bases separating them. The CDR3 consists of 14 residues. In DNA form, the CDR3 reads TGTGCCAGCAGTTTTCGAGTTACTAATTCACCCCTCCACTTT. Encoded protein: CASSFRVTNSPLHF.

The CDR3 reads CASSPRDTRYGYTF. The CDR3 DNA reads TGTGCCAGCAGTCCCAGGGACACGCGCTATGGCTACACCTTC. The chain recombines TRBV28 with TRBJ1-2; a weak D match, TRBD1 (6 bases). Trimming cost V 5 bases and J 4 bases, with 14 bases left between them. This CDR3 has 14 residues. From germline, CDR1 is MDHEN and CDR2 SYDVKM.

This clonotype was seen repeatedly, ten times or more. V is TRBV20-1 and J is TRBJ1-2; TRBD1 matches at 7 bases. CDR1 is DFQATT and CDR2 is SNEGSKA in the germline V gene (reference sequence). V was clipped by 6 bases and J by 2 bases; unmatched bases: 6. The CDR3 covers 13 residues. For the CDR3, the DNA is TGCAGTGCCACGGGAGGGGGCAACTATGGCTACACCTTC. Translation gives CSATGGGNYGYTF.

The genes are TRBV7-6 and TRBJ2-2; D is unclear. The V end was cut by 3 bases, the J end by 1 base, with 12 bases between. Germline CDR1 is SGHVS and CDR2 is FNYEAQ. The CDR3 is 16 amino acids. This CDR3 reads CASSFLSFENTGELFF. The CDR3 nucleotides are TGTGCCAGCAGCTTTTTGTCTTTCGAGAACACCGGGGAGCTGTTTTTT.

This clonotype was seen ten or more times. The V gene is TRBV20-1, the J gene TRBJ2-1; 8 bases align to TRBD2. V dropped 1 base and J dropped 1; count of bases not matched to a gene: 9. Germline assignment: CDR1 DFQATT and CDR2 SNEGSKA (reference sequence). The CDR3 spans 17 residues. CDR3 coding DNA: TGCAGTGCTAGAGTGGGGACGGGGGGGGCATCCTACAATGAGCAGTTCTTC. Its translation: CSARVGTGGASYNEQFF.